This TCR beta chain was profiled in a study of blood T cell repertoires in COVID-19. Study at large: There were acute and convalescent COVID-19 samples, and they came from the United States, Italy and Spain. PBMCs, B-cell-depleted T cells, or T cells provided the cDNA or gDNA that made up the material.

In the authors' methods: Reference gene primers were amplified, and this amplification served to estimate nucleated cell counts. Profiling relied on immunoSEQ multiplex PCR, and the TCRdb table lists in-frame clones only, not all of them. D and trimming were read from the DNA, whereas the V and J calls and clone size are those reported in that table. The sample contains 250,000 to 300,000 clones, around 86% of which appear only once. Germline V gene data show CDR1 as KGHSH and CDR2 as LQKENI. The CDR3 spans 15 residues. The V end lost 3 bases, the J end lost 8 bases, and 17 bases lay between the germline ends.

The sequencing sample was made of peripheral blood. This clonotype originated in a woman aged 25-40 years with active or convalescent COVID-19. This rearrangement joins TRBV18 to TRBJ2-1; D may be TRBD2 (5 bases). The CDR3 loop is CASSPPSKNNDEQFF. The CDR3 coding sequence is TGTGCCAGCTCACCCCCTAGCAAGAATAACGATGAGCAGTTCTTC.